The sequence of this TCR beta chain was determined in a study of Ad26.COV2.S vaccination and SARS-CoV-2 variants. Study summary: Once or twice, 56 days apart, Ad26.COV2.S was delivered intramuscularly.

TCRdb's table, derived via immunoSEQ multiplex PCR, lists solely in-frame clones and lacks some. The table lists approximately 410,000 clones, roughly 90% of them singletons. The treatment: about 20 received Ad26.COV2.S at low or high dose, single or two shots; about 5 received placebo; per-sample allocation not given. Sampling was done on day 63 after the first vaccine or placebo injection. Unmatched junction bases numbered 6, after V lost 3 bases and J lost 6 bases. The CDR3 has 14 amino acids. The V gene's germline CDR1 is MNHNY and CDR2 SVGAGI (reference sequence). The V gene is TRBV6-6, the J gene TRBJ1-1, with 8 bases aligning to TRBD1. This sequence was found in a person aged 18-60 years who received the Ad26.COV2.S COVID-19 vaccine or a placebo. The source material was peripheral blood, sampled in a trial of Ad26.COV2.S vaccine versus placebo. CDR3 sequence: CASSYYGQGPEAFF. CDR3 nucleotide sequence: TGTGCCAGCAGTTATTACGGACAGGGACCTGAAGCTTTCTTT.